Following are 4 T cell receptor beta chains from one sample sequenced in a study of blood T cell repertoires in COVID-19 (dated by TCRdb to about 2020). The method was the immunoSEQ multiplex PCR assay. Not all clones reach the TCRdb copy of this immuneACCESS table, which keeps in-frame sequences only. Checked studies attribute under half of the gap to unresolved V genes and leave the rest unexplained. The sample contains 200,000 to 250,000 clones, 84% of them found a single time. Together, the top ten hold roughly 10% of the sample. Sequencing input: peripheral blood. The receptors originated from a man in his fifties or sixties with active or convalescent COVID-19.

V usage is TRBV10-1 and J usage is TRBJ2-3, with 7 bases matching TRBD1. J gave up 4 bases and V 9 bases, and 10 bases lay outside the gene matches. CDR3 length equals 14 residues. Per the germline V gene, CDR1 is WNHNN and CDR2 is SYGVQD (reference sequence). This CDR3 is CASLTGWFADTQYF. The CDR3 DNA sequence: TGCGCCAGTCTGACAGGGTGGTTCGCAGATACGCAGTATTTT.

As concerns this clone: Within the sample, other DNA sequences also encode this same CDR3. V and J are TRBV4-3 and TRBJ2-1; D perhaps matches TRBD1 (5 bases). The CDR3 covers 15 residues. Trimming cost V 0 bases and J 4 bases, with 10 bases left between them. Germline V lookup: CDR1 LGHNA, CDR2 YSLEER. The CDR3 bases are TGCGCCAGCAGCCAAGATCCTACAGGTTACAATGAGCAGTTCTTC. This sequence encodes CASSQDPTGYNEQFF.

There are a few counts of this clone. This sequence joins TRBV19 and TRBJ1-2, with 7 bases that match TRBD1. V dropped 3 bases and J dropped 10; count of bases not matched to a gene: 14. CDR1 is LNHDA, CDR2 SQIVND, per germline (reference sequence). The CDR3 is 15 residues long. As DNA, the CDR3 is TGTGCCAGTAGTATTTCAACGGTAGGGGGCTGGCTCTACACCTTC. This encodes CASSISTVGGWLYTF.

The chain employs TRBV6-6 and TRBJ1-2; D unresolved. Trimming shortened V by 6 bases and J by 2 bases, and 4 bases separated the two germline ends. Germline CDR1 reads MNHNY; CDR2 reads SVGAGI (reference sequence). The CDR3 is made up of 11 amino acids. CDR3 sequence: CASRINYGYTF. CDR3 coding DNA: TGTGCCAGCAGAATAAACTATGGCTACACCTTC.